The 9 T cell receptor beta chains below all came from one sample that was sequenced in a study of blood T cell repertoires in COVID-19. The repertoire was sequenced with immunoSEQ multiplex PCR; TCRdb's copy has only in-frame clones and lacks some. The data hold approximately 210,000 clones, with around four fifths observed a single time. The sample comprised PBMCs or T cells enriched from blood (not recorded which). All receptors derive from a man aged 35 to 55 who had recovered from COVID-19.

CDR3 loop: CATSGQGVGEQFF. DNA for the CDR3: TGTGCCACCTCGGGACAGGGGGTAGGTGAGCAGTTCTTC. This chain uses TRBV27 with TRBJ2-1, with 11 bases fitting TRBD1. The CDR3 totals 13 residues. The V and J ends lost 10 bases and 9 bases, in that order; junction bases with no gene match: 8. Germline loops: CDR1 MNHEY, CDR2 SMNVEV (reference sequence).

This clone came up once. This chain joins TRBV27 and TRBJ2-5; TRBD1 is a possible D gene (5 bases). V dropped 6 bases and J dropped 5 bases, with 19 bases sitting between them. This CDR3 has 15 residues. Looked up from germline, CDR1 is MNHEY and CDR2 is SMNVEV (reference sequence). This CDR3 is CASSLVGVPGETQYF. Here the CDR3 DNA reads TGTGCCAGCAGCCTCGTAGGGGTCCCTGGGGAGACCCAGTACTTC.

In DNA, the CDR3 is TGTGCCAGTAGTATCCTAGCGGGAGGGCTCAATGAGCAGTTCTTC. Protein: CASSILAGGLNEQFF. The rearrangement links TRBV19 to TRBJ2-1; 12 bases fit TRBD2. The CDR3 loop spans 15 amino acids. Germline V gene lookup returns CDR1 LNHDA and CDR2 SQIVND (reference sequence). J gave up 6 bases and V 3 bases, and 3 bases lay outside the gene matches.

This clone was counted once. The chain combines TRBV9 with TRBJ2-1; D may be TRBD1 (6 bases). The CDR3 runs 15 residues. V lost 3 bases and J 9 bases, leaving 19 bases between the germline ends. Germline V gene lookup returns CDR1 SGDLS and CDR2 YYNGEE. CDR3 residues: CASSESTGSTREQFF. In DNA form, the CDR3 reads TGTGCCAGCAGCGAGAGTACAGGGTCGACACGTGAGCAGTTCTTC. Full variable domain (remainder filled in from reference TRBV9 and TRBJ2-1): DSGVTQTPKHLITATGQRVTLRCSPRSGDLSVYWYQQSLDQGLQFLIQYYNGEERAKGNILERFSAQQFPDLHSELNLSSLELGDSALYFCASSESTGSTREQFFGPGTRLTVL.

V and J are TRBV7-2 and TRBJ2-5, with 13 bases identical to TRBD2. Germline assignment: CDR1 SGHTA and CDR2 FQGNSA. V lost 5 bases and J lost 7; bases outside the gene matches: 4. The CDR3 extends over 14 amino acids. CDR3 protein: CASSPTSGRGTQYF. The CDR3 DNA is TGTGCCAGCAGCCCTACTAGCGGGAGGGGGACCCAGTACTTC. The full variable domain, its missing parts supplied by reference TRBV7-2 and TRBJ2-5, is GAGVSQSPSNKVTEKGKDVELRCDPISGHTALYWYRQSLGQGLEFLIYFQGNSAPDKSGLPSDRFSAERTGGSVSTLTIQRTQQEDSAVYLCASSPTSGRGTQYFGPGTRLLVL.

This CDR3 is CASSQDLWGDQPQHF. The CDR3 coding sequence is TGTGCCAGCAGCCAAGATCTGTGGGGAGATCAGCCCCAGCATTTT. The rearrangement links TRBV4-2 to TRBJ1-5, with D uncertain. V lost 0 bases, J lost 5 bases, and 11 bases lay in between. CDR1 LGHNA and CDR2 YNFKEQ come from the germline V gene. This CDR3 comprises 15 residues.

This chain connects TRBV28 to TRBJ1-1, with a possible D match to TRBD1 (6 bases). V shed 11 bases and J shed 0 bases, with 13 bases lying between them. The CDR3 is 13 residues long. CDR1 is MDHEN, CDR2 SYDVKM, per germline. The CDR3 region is CAGLGQLNTEAFF. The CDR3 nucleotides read TGTGCCGGCCTCGGACAGTTGAACACTGAAGCTTTCTTT.

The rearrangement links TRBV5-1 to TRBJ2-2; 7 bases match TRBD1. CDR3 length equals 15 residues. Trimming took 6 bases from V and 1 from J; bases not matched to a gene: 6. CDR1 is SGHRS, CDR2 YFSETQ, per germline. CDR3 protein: CASIRDSWNTGELFF. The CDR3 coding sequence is TGCGCCAGCATCCGGGACAGCTGGAACACCGGGGAGCTGTTTTTT.

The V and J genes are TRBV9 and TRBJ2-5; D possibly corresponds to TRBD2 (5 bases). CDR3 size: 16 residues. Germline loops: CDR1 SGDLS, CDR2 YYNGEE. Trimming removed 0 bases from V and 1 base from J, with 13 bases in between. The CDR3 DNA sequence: TGTGCCAGCAGCGTAGGGGGAGTAGGCCTCCAAGAGACCCAGTACTTC. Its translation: CASSVGGVGLQETQYF.